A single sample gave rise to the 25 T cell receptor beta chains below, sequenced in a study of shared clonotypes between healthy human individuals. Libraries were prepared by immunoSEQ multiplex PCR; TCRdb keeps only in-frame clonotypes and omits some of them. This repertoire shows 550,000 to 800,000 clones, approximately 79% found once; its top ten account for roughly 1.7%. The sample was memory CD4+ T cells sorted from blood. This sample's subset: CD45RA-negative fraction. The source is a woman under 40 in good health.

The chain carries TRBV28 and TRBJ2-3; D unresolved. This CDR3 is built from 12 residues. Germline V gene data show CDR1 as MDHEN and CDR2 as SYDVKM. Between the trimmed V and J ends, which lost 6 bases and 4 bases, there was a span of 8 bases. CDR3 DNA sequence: TGTGCCAGCAGAACCACCTCAGATACGCAGTATTTT. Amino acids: CASRTTSDTQYF.

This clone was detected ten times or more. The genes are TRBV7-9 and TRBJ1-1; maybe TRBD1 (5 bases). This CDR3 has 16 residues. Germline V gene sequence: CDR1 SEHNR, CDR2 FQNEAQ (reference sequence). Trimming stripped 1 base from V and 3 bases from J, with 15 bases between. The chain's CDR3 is CASSLGVRGEDTEAFF. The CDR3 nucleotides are TGTGCCAGCAGCTTAGGAGTCCGAGGGGAAGACACTGAAGCTTTCTTT.

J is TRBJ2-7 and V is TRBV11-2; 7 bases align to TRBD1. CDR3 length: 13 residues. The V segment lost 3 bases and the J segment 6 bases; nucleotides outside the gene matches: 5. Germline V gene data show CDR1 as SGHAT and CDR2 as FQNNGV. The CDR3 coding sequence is TGTGCCAGCAGCTTCGACAGGGCGTCCGAGCAGTACTTC. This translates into CASSFDRASEQYF.

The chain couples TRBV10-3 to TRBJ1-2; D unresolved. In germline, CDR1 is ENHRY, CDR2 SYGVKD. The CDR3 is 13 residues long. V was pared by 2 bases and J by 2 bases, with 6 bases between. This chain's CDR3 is CAISEGSNYGYTF. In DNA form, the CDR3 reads TGTGCCATCAGTGAGGGCTCCAACTATGGCTACACCTTC.

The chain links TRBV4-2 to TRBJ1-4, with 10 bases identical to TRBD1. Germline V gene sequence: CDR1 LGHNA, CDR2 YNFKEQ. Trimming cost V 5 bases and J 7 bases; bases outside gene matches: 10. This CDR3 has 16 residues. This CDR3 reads CASSDDPRDRGEKLFF. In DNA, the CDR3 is TGTGCCAGCAGCGACGATCCCCGGGACAGGGGTGAAAAACTGTTTTTT.

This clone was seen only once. The CDR3 coding sequence is TGTGCCAGCAGTGCTCGGACAGAGAACACCGGGGAGCTGTTTTTT. Translation gives CASSARTENTGELFF. J is TRBJ2-2 and V is TRBV6-1, with D possibly being TRBD1 (6 bases). CDR1 MNHNS and CDR2 SASEGT come from the germline V gene. CDR3 length: 15 residues. V lost 4 bases to trimming and J lost 1 base, with 10 bases between them.

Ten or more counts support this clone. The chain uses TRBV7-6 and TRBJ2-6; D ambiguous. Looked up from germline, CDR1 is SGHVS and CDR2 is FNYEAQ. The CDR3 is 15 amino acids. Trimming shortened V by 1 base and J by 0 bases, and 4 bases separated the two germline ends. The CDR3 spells CASSLESSGANVLTF. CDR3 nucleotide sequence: TGTGCCAGCAGCTTAGAGAGCTCTGGGGCCAACGTCCTGACTTTC. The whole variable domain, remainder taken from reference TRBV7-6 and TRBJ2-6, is GAGVSQSPRYKVTKRGQDVALRCDPISGHVSLYWYRQALGQGPEFLTYFNYEAQQDKSGLPNDRFSAERPEGSISTLTIQRTEQRDSAMYRCASSLESSGANVLTFGAGSRLTVL.

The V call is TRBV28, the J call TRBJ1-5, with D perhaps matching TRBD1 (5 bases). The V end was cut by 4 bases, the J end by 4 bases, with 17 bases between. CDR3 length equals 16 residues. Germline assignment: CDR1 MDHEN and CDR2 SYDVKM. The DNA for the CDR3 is TGTGCCAGCAGTTCGTCTCAGGGTATTCGGAATCAGCCCCAGCATTTT. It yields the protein CASSSSQGIRNQPQHF.

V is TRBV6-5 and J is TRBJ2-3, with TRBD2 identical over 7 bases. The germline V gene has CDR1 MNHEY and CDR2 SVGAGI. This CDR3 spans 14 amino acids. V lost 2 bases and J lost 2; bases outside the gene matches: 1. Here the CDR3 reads CASSYQRDTDTQYF. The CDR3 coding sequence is TGTGCCAGCAGTTACCAGCGGGACACAGATACGCAGTATTTT.

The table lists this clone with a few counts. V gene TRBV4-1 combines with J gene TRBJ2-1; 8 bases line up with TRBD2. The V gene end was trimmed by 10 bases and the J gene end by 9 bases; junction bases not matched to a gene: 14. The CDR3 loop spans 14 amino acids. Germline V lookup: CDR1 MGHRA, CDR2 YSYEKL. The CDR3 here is CAISRSGLAGEQFF. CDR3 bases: TGCGCCATTTCACGCTCTGGACTAGCTGGTGAGCAGTTCTTC.

The CDR3 DNA sequence: TGTGCCAGCAGCCAAGGACAGGGCGGGAACACTGAAGCTTTCTTT. Amino acid sequence: CASSQGQGGNTEAFF. The chain combines TRBV14 with TRBJ1-1, with TRBD1 matching 7 bases. CDR1 is SGHDN, CDR2 FVKESK, per germline. V was clipped by 1 base and J by 1 base; unmatched bases: 3. The CDR3 consists of 15 residues.

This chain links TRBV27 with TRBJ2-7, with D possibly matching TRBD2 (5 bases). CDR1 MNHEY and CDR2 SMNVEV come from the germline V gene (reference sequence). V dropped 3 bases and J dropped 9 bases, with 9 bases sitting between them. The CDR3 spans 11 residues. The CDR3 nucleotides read TGTGCCAGCAGTTTGAAAGGGAGGCAGTACTTC. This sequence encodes CASSLKGRQYF.

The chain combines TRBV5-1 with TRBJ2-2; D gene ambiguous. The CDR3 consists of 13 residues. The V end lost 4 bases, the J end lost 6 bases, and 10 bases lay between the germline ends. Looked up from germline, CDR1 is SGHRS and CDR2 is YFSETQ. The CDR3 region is CASSTPPAGELFF. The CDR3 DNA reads TGCGCCAGCAGCACACCTCCGGCCGGGGAGCTGTTTTTT.

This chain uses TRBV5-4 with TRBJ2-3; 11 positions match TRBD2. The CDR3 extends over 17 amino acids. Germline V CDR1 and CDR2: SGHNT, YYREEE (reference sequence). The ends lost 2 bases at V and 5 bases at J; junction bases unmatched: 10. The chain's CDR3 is CASSLTSGRGGRDTQYF. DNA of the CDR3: TGTGCCAGCAGCTTAACTAGCGGGAGAGGGGGACGAGATACGCAGTATTTT.

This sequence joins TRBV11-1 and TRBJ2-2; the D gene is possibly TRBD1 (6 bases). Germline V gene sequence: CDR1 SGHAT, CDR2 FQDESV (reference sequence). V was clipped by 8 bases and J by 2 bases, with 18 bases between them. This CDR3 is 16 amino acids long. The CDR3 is CASALEQGANTGELFF. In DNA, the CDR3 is TGTGCCAGCGCCCTAGAACAGGGAGCAAACACCGGGGAGCTGTTTTTT. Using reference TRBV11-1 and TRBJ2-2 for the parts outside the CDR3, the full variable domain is EAEVAQSPRYKITEKSQAVAFWCDPISGHATLYWYRQILGQGPELLVQFQDESVVDDSQLPKDRFSAERLKGVDSTLKIQPAELGDSAMYLCASALEQGANTGELFFGEGSRLTVL.

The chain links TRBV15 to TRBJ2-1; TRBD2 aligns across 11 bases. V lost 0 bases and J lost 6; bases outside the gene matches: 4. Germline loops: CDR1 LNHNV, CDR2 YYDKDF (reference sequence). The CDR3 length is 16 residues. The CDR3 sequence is CATSRDLAGGFNEQFF. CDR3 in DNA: TGTGCCACCAGCAGAGATTTAGCGGGAGGGTTCAATGAGCAGTTCTTC. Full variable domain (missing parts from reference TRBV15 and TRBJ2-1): DAMVIQNPRYQVTQFGKPVTLSCSQTLNHNVMYWYQQKSSQAPKLLFHYYDKDFNNEADTPDNFQSRRPNTSFCFLDIRSPGLGDTAMYLCATSRDLAGGFNEQFFGPGTRLTVL.

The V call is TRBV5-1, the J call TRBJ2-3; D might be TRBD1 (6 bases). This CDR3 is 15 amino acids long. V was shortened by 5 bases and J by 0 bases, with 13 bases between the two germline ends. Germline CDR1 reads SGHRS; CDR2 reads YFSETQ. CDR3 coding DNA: TGCGCCAGCAGGTGGGGACACTCGAGCACAGATACGCAGTATTTT. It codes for CASRWGHSSTDTQYF. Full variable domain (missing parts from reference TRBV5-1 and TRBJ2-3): KAGVTQTPRYLIKTRGQQVTLSCSPISGHRSVSWYQQTPGQGLQFLFEYFSETQRNKGNFPGRFSGRQFSNSRSEMNVSTLELGDSALYLCASRWGHSSTDTQYFGPGTRLTVL.

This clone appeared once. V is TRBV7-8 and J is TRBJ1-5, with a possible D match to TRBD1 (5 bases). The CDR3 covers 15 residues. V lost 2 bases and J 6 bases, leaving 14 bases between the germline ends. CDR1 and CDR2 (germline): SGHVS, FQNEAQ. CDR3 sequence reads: CASSLSQGEGQPQHF. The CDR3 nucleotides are TGTGCCAGCAGCTTAAGCCAGGGCGAGGGTCAGCCCCAGCATTTT.

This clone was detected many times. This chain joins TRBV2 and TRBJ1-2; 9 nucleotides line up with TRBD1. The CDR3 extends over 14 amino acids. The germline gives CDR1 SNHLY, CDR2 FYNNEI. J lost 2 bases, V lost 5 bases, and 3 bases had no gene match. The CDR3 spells CASSNRGLNYGYTF. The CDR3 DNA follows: TGTGCCAGCAGTAACAGGGGGCTAAACTATGGCTACACCTTC.

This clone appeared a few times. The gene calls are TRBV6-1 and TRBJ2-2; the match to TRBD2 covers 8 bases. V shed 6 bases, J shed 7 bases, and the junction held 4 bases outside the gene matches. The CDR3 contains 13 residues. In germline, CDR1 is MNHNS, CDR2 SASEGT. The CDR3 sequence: CASRGLEVGELFF. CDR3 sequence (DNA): TGTGCCAGCAGGGGACTAGAGGTCGGGGAGCTGTTTTTT.

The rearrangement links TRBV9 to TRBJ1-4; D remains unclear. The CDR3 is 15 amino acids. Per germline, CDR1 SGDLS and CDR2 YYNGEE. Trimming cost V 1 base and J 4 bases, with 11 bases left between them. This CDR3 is CASSVSPSLNEKLFF. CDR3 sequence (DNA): TGTGCCAGCAGCGTAAGTCCGAGCCTTAATGAAAAACTGTTTTTT. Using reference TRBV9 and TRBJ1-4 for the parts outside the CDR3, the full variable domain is DSGVTQTPKHLITATGQRVTLRCSPRSGDLSVYWYQQSLDQGLQFLIQYYNGEERAKGNILERFSAQQFPDLHSELNLSSLELGDSALYFCASSVSPSLNEKLFFGSGTQLSVL.

This CDR3 is CASRGTGANTEAFF. CDR3 coding DNA: TGTGCCAGCAGGGGGACAGGGGCGAACACTGAAGCTTTCTTT. The chain couples TRBV6-1 to TRBJ1-1; 10 nucleotides align to TRBD1. CDR3 length: 14 amino acids. The V and J ends lost 6 bases and 1 base, in that order; junction bases with no gene match: 2. Germline V gene sequence: CDR1 MNHNS, CDR2 SASEGT.

CDR3 region: CASSGRDRGGLEAFF. CDR3 bases: TGTGCCAGCAGTGGAAGGGACAGGGGAGGCTTAGAAGCTTTCTTT. The rearrangement links TRBV2 to TRBJ1-1; TRBD1 matches at 10 bases. This CDR3 is built from 15 residues. CDR1 SNHLY and CDR2 FYNNEI come from the germline V gene. J lost 8 bases, V lost 4 bases, and 10 bases had no gene match.

This CDR3 is CASGYGVAGEGETQYF. The CDR3 DNA sequence: TGTGCTAGTGGTTACGGGGTAGCGGGAGAGGGAGAGACCCAGTACTTC. The chain uses TRBV12-5 and TRBJ2-5; 9 positions match TRBD2. The CDR3 runs to 16 residues. The ends lost 4 bases at V and 4 bases at J; junction bases unmatched: 10. Germline values: CDR1 LGHNT, CDR2 FRNRAP.

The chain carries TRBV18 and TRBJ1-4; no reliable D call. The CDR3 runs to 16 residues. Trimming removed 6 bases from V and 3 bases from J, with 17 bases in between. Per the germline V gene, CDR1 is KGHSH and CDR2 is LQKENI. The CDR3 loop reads CASSPPGQAANEKLFF. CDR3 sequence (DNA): TGTGCCAGCTCCCCTCCTGGTCAGGCGGCTAATGAAAAACTGTTTTTT.